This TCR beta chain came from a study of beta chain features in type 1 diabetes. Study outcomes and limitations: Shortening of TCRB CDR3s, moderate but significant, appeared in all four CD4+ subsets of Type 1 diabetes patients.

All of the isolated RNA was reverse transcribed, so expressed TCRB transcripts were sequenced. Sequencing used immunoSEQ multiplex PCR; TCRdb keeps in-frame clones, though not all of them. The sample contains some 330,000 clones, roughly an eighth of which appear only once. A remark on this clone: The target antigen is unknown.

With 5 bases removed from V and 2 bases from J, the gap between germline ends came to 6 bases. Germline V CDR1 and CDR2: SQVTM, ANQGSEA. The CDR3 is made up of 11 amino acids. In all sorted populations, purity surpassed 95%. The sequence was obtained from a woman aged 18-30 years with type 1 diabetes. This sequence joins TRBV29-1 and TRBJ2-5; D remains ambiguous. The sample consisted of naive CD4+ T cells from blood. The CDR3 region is CSVSRQETQYF. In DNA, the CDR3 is TGCAGCGTTTCGCGGCAAGAGACCCAGTACTTC.